What follows are 14 T cell receptor beta chains derived from one specimen sequenced in a study of response to subunit inactivated influenza vaccine. TCRdb reprocessed the RT-PCR reads via MiXCR and lists one record per CDR3 protein. The sample shows fewer than 700,000 distinct CDR3 sequences, 10% to 15% of them seen only once. The sample here was PBMCs from blood, taken 40 to 50 days after vaccination. These receptors were obtained from a man between 45 and 60 years old who received an inactivated influenza vaccine.

The chain has TRBV3-1 and TRBJ2-5, with no clear D. CDR3 length: 13 amino acids. CDR1 and CDR2 (germline): LGHDT, YNNKEL (reference sequence). With 0 bases removed from V and 2 bases from J, the gap between germline ends came to 4 bases. In DNA, the CDR3 is TGTGCCAGCAGCCAAGAAGGGCAAGAGACCCAGTACTTC. Its protein product is CASSQEGQETQYF.

This clonotype has ten or more counts. The gene calls are TRBV5-1 and TRBJ2-2; 14 nucleotides agree with TRBD2. CDR1 is SGHRS and CDR2 is YFSETQ in the germline V gene. The trim removed 4 bases at V and 4 bases at J, leaving 6 bases unmatched. This CDR3 spans 17 amino acids. The CDR3 DNA is TGCGCCAGCAGCGAGGGACTAGCGGGAGTGCGCACCGGGGAGCTGTTTTTT. As protein: CASSEGLAGVRTGELFF.

This clonotype was picked up many times. The V and J genes are TRBV27 and TRBJ1-5, with D uncertain. The CDR3 is made up of 17 amino acids. The germline CDR1 and CDR2 sequences are MNHEY and SMNVEV (reference sequence). V dropped 4 bases and J dropped 5 bases, with 21 bases sitting between them. Here the CDR3 DNA reads TGTGCCAGCAGTTCGGAACGACTCCTCGGAGAACATCAGCCCCAGCATTTT. This encodes CASSSERLLGEHQPQHF.

This clonotype was detected ten times or more. The chain carries TRBV28 and TRBJ2-1; perhaps TRBD2 as D (5 bases). Germline V gene data show CDR1 as MDHEN and CDR2 as SYDVKM. CDR3 length: 14 amino acids. V was cut by 3 bases and J by 2 bases, with 8 bases left in between. This chain's CDR3 is CASSFSGTYNEQFF. For the CDR3, the DNA is TGTGCCAGCAGTTTCTCGGGAACCTACAATGAGCAGTTCTTC. The variable domain in full, with the rest retrieved from reference TRBV28 and TRBJ2-1, is DVKVTQSSRYLVKRTGEKVFLECVQDMDHENMFWYRQDPGLGLRLIYFSYDVKMKEKGDIPEGYSVSREKKERFSLILESASTNQTSMYLCASSFSGTYNEQFFGPGTRLTVL.

This clonotype was detected only a few times. The genes are TRBV27 and TRBJ1-2; maybe TRBD1 (5 bases). The CDR3 runs to 17 residues. With 5 bases removed from V and 5 bases from J, the gap between germline ends came to 24 bases. CDR1 and CDR2 from the germline V gene are MNHEY and SMNVEV (reference sequence). The CDR3 here is CASSALGAVRQGYGYTF. As DNA, the CDR3 is TGTGCCAGCAGTGCCCTAGGTGCCGTTAGGCAGGGATATGGCTACACCTTC.

The chain employs TRBV4-1 and TRBJ2-7; D not certain. The length of the CDR3 is 13 residues. Per germline, CDR1 MGHRA and CDR2 YSYEKL. V was trimmed by 4 bases and J by 2 bases, leaving 9 bases between them. CDR3 sequence: CASSPRGTYEQYF. The CDR3 region has the DNA TGCGCCAGCAGCCCCCGAGGTACCTACGAGCAGTACTTC.

This clonotype has a count of ten or more. At one end the junction does not follow the germline gene, possibly because of a read error. The CDR3 coding sequence is TGTGCCAGCAGCTTGGAGGGGGGTTCAGGGGCCAACGTCCTGACTTTC. This gives the protein CASSLEGGSGANVLTF. The chain joins TRBV5-1 to TRBJ2-6, with D perhaps assigned TRBD1 or TRBD2 (6 bases each). Germline values: CDR1 SGHRS, CDR2 YFSETQ. The CDR3 is 16 amino acids. The full variable domain, rest sourced from reference TRBV5-1 and TRBJ2-6, is KAGVTQTPRYLIKTRGQQVTLSCSPISGHRSVSWYQQTPGQGLQFLFEYFSETQRNKGNFPGRFSGRQFSNSRSEMNVSTLELGDSALYLCASSLEGGSGANVLTFGAGSRLTVL.

In its sample, this clonotype was seen a few times. The chain couples TRBV15 to TRBJ1-1; D remains ambiguous. Per germline, CDR1 LNHNV and CDR2 YYDKDF (reference sequence). Deletions cut 1 base from V and 3 bases from J, with 6 bases between. CDR3 size: 13 residues. Here the CDR3 reads CATSRGTYTEAFF. CDR3 nucleotide sequence: TGTGCCACCAGCAGAGGAACCTACACTGAAGCTTTCTTT.

This clonotype has a handful of counts. This sequence joins TRBV7-9 and TRBJ2-1; tentative D call: TRBD2 (5 bases). This CDR3 has 15 amino acids. Per germline, CDR1 SEHNR and CDR2 FQNEAQ (reference sequence). V was trimmed by 1 base and J by 5 bases, leaving 12 bases between them. CDR3 sequence reads: CASSLVGAGNNEQFF. The CDR3 nucleotides read TGTGCCAGCAGCTTAGTCGGTGCGGGTAACAATGAGCAGTTCTTC.

This clonotype was seen many times. V and J are TRBV15 and TRBJ2-2, with D uncertain. Trimming left V 7 bases short and J 2 bases short, with 8 bases between. CDR1 is LNHNV and CDR2 is YYDKDF in the germline V gene (reference sequence). The CDR3 spans 13 residues. Here the CDR3 reads CATKEFNTGELFF. The CDR3, as DNA: TGTGCCACCAAGGAGTTCAACACCGGGGAGCTGTTTTTT.

This clonotype was seen only a few times. The rearrangement joins TRBV5-1 to TRBJ2-7; TRBD1 aligns across 11 bases. The germline CDR1 and CDR2 sequences are SGHRS and YFSETQ. V dropped 1 base and J dropped 6; count of bases not matched to a gene: 9. The CDR3 is 16 residues long. The CDR3 DNA follows: TGCGCCAGCAGCTTGTCCCCCGGACAGGGGGCGCTCGAGCAGTACTTC. It encodes CASSLSPGQGALEQYF.

The CDR3 region is CASSLARGLAGELFF. The CDR3, as DNA: TGTGCCAGCAGCTTAGCGCGAGGGTTAGCCGGGGAGCTGTTTTTT. V and J are TRBV7-2 and TRBJ2-2; TRBD2 might be the D (5 bases). CDR1 is SGHTA, CDR2 FQGNSA, per germline. The CDR3 runs to 15 residues. Trimming removed 0 bases at V and 6 bases at J, with 11 bases between. The full variable domain, in which reference TRBV7-2 and TRBJ2-2 provide the parts outside the CDR3, is GAGVSQSPSNKVTEKGKDVELRCDPISGHTALYWYRQSLGQGLEFLIYFQGNSAPDKSGLPSDRFSAERTGGSVSTLTIQRTQQEDSAVYLCASSLARGLAGELFFGEGSRLTVL.

This clonotype was seen repeatedly, ten times or more. The V call is TRBV20-1, the J call TRBJ2-7; D call uncertain. Trimming removed 6 bases from V and 2 bases from J, with 17 bases in between. The CDR3 spans 14 residues. Germline V gene sequence: CDR1 DFQATT, CDR2 SNEGSKA (reference sequence). The CDR3 DNA follows: TGCAGTGCCATAGGCCCCCGCGGACCCTACGAGCAGTACTTC. It is translated as CSAIGPRGPYEQYF.

This clonotype was counted a few times. The V and J genes are TRBV5-1 and TRBJ2-3; D not resolved. CDR3 size: 13 residues. Trimming shortened V by 4 bases and J by 5 bases, and 11 bases separated the two germline ends. Germline V CDR1 and CDR2: SGHRS, YFSETQ. CDR3 nucleotides: TGCGCCAGCAGCACCGGACGGAAAGATACGCAGTATTTT. It yields the protein CASSTGRKDTQYF.